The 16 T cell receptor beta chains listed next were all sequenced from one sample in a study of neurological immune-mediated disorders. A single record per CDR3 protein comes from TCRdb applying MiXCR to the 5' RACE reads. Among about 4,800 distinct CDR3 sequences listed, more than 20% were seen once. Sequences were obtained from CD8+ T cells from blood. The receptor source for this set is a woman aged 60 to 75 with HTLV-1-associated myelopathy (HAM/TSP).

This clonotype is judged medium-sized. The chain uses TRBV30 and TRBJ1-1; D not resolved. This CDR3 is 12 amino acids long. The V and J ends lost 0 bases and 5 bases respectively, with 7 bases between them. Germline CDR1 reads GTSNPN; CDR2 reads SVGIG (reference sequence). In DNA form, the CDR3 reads TGTGCCTGGAGTGTACTAGGTACTGAAGCTTTCTTT. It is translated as CAWSVLGTEAFF.

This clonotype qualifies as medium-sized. The CDR3 nucleotides are TGTGCCAGCAGCCACCCGGGACATCTTACCAATGGCTACACCTTC. This codes for CASSHPGHLTNGYTF. This sequence joins TRBV14 and TRBJ1-2; tentative D call: TRBD1 (6 bases). The CDR3 contains 15 residues. Trimming pared 3 bases from V and 6 bases from J, leaving 17 bases between. Germline V gene sequence: CDR1 SGHDN, CDR2 FVKESK.

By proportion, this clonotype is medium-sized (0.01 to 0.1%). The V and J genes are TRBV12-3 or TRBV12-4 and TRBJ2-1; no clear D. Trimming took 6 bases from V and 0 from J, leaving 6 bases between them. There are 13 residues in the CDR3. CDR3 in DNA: TGTGCCAGCAGCCCGGGCTCCTACAATGAGCAGTTCTTC. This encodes CASSPGSYNEQFF.

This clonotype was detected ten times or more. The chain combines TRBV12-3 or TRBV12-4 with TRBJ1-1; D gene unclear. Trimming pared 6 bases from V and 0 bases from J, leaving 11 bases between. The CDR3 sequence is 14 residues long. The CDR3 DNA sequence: TGTGCCAGCAGCCGCGGCAGCCTGAACACTGAAGCTTTCTTT. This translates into CASSRGSLNTEAFF.

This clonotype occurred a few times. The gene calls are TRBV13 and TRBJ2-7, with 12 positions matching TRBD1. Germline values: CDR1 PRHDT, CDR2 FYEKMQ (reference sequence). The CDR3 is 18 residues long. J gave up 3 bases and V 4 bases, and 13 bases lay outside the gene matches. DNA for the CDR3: TGTGCCAGCAGCTCGTCCGGGACAGGGGGCGCGGGTAACTACGAGCAGTACTTC. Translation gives CASSSSGTGGAGNYEQYF.

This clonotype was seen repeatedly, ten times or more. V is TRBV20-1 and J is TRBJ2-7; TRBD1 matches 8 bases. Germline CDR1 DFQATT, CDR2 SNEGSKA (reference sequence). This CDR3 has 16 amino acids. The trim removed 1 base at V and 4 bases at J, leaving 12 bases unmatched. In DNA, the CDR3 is TGCAGTGCTAGAGCCCCCGGACAGGGAGCGGAATACGAGCAGTACTTC. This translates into CSARAPGQGAEYEQYF.

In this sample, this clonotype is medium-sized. The CDR3 DNA follows: TGTGCCAGCAGCGCCGGACAGGGGGCGAACACCGGGGAGCTGTTTTTT. Residues: CASSAGQGANTGELFF. The rearrangement uses TRBV9 and TRBJ2-2; 10 nucleotides match TRBD1. V gave up 3 bases and J gave up 0 bases; unmatched junction bases: 2. CDR1 and CDR2 (germline): SGDLS, YYNGEE. This CDR3 spans 16 amino acids. Full variable domain (outside the CDR3, taken from reference TRBV9 and TRBJ2-2): DSGVTQTPKHLITATGQRVTLRCSPRSGDLSVYWYQQSLDQGLQFLIQYYNGEERAKGNILERFSAQQFPDLHSELNLSSLELGDSALYFCASSAGQGANTGELFFGEGSRLTVL.

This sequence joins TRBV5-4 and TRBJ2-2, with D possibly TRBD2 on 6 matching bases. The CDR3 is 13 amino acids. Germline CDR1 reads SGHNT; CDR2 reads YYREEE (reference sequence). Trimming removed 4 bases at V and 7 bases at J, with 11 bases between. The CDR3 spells CASSPTSNGELFF. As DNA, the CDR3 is TGTGCCAGCAGCCCGACTAGTAACGGGGAGCTGTTTTTT.

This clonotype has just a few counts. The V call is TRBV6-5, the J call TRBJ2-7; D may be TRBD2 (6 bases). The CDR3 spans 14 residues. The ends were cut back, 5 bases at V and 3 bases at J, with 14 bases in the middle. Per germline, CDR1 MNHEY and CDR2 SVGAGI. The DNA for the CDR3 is TGTGCCAGCAGTAACCCACTAGCAGACTACGAGCAGTACTTC. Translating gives CASSNPLADYEQYF.

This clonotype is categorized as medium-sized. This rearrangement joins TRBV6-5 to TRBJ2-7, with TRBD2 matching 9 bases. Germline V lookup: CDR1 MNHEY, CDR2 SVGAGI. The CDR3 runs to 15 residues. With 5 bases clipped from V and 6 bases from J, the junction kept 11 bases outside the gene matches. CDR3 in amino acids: CASSSGLAGSGEQYF. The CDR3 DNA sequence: TGTGCCAGCAGTAGCGGGCTAGCGGGATCCGGCGAGCAGTACTTC.

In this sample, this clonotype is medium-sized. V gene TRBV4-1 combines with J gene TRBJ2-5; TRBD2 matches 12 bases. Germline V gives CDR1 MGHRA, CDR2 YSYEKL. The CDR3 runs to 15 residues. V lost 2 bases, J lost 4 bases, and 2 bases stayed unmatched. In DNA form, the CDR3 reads TGCGCCAGCAGCCAATCGACTAGCGGGGGAGAGACCCAGTACTTC. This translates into CASSQSTSGGETQYF.

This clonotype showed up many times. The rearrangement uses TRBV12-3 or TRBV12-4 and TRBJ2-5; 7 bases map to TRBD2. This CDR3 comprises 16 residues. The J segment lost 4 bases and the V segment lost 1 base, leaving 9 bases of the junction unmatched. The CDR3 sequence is CASSLGPGGWRETQYF. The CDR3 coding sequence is TGTGCCAGCAGTTTAGGTCCGGGAGGATGGAGAGAGACCCAGTACTTC.

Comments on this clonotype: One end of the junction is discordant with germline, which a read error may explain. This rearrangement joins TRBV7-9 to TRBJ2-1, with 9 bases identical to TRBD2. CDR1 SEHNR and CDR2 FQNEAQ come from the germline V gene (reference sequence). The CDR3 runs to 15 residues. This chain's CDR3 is CASSGTSRRDNEQFF. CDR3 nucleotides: TGTGCAAGCAGCGGGACTAGCAGGAGGGACAATGAGCAGTTCTTC.

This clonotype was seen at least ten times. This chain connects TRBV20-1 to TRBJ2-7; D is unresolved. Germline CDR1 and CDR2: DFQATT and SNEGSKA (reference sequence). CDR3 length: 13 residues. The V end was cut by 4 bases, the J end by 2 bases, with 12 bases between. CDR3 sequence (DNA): TGCAGTGCTACGCGGACGGAGACCTACGAGCAGTACTTC. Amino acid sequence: CSATRTETYEQYF.

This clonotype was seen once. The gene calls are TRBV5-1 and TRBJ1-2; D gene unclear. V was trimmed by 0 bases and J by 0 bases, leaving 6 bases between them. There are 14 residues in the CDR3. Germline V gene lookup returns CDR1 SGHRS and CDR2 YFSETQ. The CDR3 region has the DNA TGCGCCAGCAGCTTGGCCCCACCTAACTATGGCTACACCTTC. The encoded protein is CASSLAPPNYGYTF.

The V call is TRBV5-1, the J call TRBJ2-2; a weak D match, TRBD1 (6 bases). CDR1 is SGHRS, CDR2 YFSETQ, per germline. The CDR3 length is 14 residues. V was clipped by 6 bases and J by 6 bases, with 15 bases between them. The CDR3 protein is CASKQGTGSGELFF. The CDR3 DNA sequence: TGCGCCAGCAAGCAGGGGACGGGTTCCGGGGAGCTGTTTTTT.